Following are 8 T cell receptor beta chains from one sample sequenced in a study of T cell clonotyping in hematopoietic cell transplantation (dated by TCRdb to 2020 to 2022). The library was produced with the immunoSEQ multiplex PCR assay. The table was pulled from immuneACCESS by TCRdb, which kept in-frame rearrangements only. Such tables lose some clones; where checked, under half of the loss comes from unresolved V genes, and the rest has no known cause. This sample gives roughly 1,300 clones in total; around 97% of them show up just once. Of the sample, approximately 2% falls within the top ten clones. What the time point label conveys for this sample: 180 days after allo-HCT. Here the sequenced sample was PBMCs, taken 180 days after allogeneic stem cell transplant. These receptors were taken from a male patient in his fifties who had an allogeneic stem cell transplant from a related donor, so the T cells may come from the graft donor. Some clones in this sample may be carry-over from other donors' samples.

This rearrangement joins TRBV15 to TRBJ2-3, with D perhaps matching TRBD1 or TRBD2 (5 bases each). V lost 0 bases and J 3 bases, leaving 10 bases between the germline ends. This CDR3 is 15 amino acids long. Per germline, CDR1 LNHNV and CDR2 YYDKDF (reference sequence). Written as DNA, the CDR3 is TGTGCCACCAGCAGAGAGGGGGTTTGGACAGATACGCAGTATTTT. This codes for CATSREGVWTDTQYF.

The V gene is TRBV6-5, the J gene TRBJ2-7; maybe TRBD1 (6 bases). From germline, CDR1 is MNHEY and CDR2 SVGAGI. The CDR3 consists of 13 residues. Trimming removed 6 bases from V and 1 base from J, with 10 bases in between. DNA of the CDR3: TGTGCCAGCAGGAGCGGACAGTCCTACGAGCAGTACTTC. This codes for CASRSGQSYEQYF.

This chain links TRBV10-3 with TRBJ2-1; the match to TRBD2 covers 7 bases. The CDR3 has 14 amino acids. V was pared by 0 bases and J by 12 bases, with 8 bases of the junction left unmatched. The germline V gene encodes CDR1 ENHRY and CDR2 SYGVKD. The CDR3 sequence: CAISESGASGRQFF. The DNA of the CDR3 is TGTGCCATCAGTGAGTCAGGTGCTAGCGGCAGGCAGTTCTTC.

This rearrangement joins TRBV30 to TRBJ1-4; D is uncertain. Trimming removed 1 base at V and 4 bases at J, with 10 bases between. CDR1 is GTSNPN, CDR2 SVGIG, per germline (reference sequence). The CDR3 is made up of 14 amino acids. This CDR3 reads CAWSGVDSNEKLFF. The CDR3 DNA sequence: TGTGCCTGGAGTGGGGTGGATAGTAATGAAAAACTGTTTTTT.

This chain connects TRBV4-3 to TRBJ1-2; 12 bases match TRBD1. V shed 1 base, J shed 1 base, and the junction held 4 bases outside the gene matches. The CDR3 has 17 residues. In germline, CDR1 is LGHNA, CDR2 YSLEER. The CDR3 DNA reads as TGCGCCAGCAGCCAAGGGGGACAGGGGGCCTTTAACTATGGCTACACCTTC. Translating gives CASSQGGQGAFNYGYTF.

The V call is TRBV6-5, the J call TRBJ2-2, with D tentatively TRBD1 or TRBD2 (6 bases each). The germline V and J ends were trimmed by 4 bases and 7 bases, with 10 bases remaining between them. The CDR3 spans 13 residues. Per the germline V gene, CDR1 is MNHEY and CDR2 is SVGAGI. CDR3 sequence (DNA): TGTGCCAGCAGTTTTAAGGGGGGCGGGGAGCTGTTTTTT. Translated, it gives CASSFKGGGELFF.

V usage is TRBV19 and J usage is TRBJ1-5; tentative D call: TRBD1 (5 bases). The V and J ends lost 5 bases and 1 base respectively, with 18 bases between them. The CDR3 contains 17 residues. The germline gives CDR1 LNHDA, CDR2 SQIVND (reference sequence). CDR3 residues: CASSPPFNWDSNQPQHF. CDR3 DNA sequence: TGTGCCAGTAGTCCCCCCTTCAATTGGGACAGCAATCAGCCCCAGCATTTT. The variable domain in full, completed from reference TRBV19 and TRBJ1-5, reads DGGITQSPKYLFRKEGQNVTLSCEQNLNHDAMYWYRQDPGQGLRLIYYSQIVNDFQKGDIAEGYSVSREKKESFPLTVTSAQKNPTAFYLCASSPPFNWDSNQPQHFGDGTRLSIL.

The chain couples TRBV29-1 to TRBJ1-1; possible D gene TRBD1, 5 bases. This CDR3 is 15 amino acids long. V was trimmed by 0 bases and J by 5 bases, leaving 16 bases between them. The germline V gene has CDR1 SQVTM and CDR2 ANQGSEA. CDR3 residues: CSVEDFAGTGTEAFF. CDR3 coding DNA: TGCAGCGTTGAAGATTTTGCGGGTACAGGAACTGAAGCTTTCTTT.